The 32 T cell receptor beta chains in this list originate from one sample, sequenced in a study of blood T cells in healthy people across ages. A J-beta primer mix and a sample-barcoded 5' primer were used in a second PCR of roughly 6 to 12 cycles. TCRdb re-called the 5' RACE reads through MiXCR, storing one row per CDR3 protein. The sample shows roughly 2 million distinct CDR3 sequences, roughly 52% of them seen only once. Specimen: blood. The receptor source for this set is a woman aged 40 to 50 in good health.

The genes are TRBV24-1 and TRBJ2-7, with D hard to call. V gave up 3 bases and J gave up 7 bases, with 12 bases separating them. Per germline, CDR1 KGHDR and CDR2 SFDVKD. CDR3 length: 13 amino acids. CDR3 amino acids: CATSDLGNNEQYF. The CDR3, as DNA: TGTGCCACCAGTGATCTGGGAAACAATGAGCAGTACTTC.

CDR3 nucleotide sequence: TGTGCCAGCAGGGGACAGGGGGAAGGGAGCTATGGCTACACCTTC. Residues: CASRGQGEGSYGYTF. V gene TRBV28 combines with J gene TRBJ1-2; 11 nucleotides match TRBD1. Germline CDR1 reads MDHEN; CDR2 reads SYDVKM. The CDR3 is 15 amino acids. Trimming at V came to 6 bases and at J to 4 bases, leaving 7 bases not matched to a gene.

Here the CDR3 reads CATSDASTDTQYF. In nucleotides, the CDR3 is TGTGCCACCAGTGATGCGAGCACAGATACGCAGTATTTT. The J gene is TRBJ2-3, the V gene TRBV24-1; D gene uncertain. Germline-derived CDR1 and CDR2 are KGHDR and SFDVKD. The CDR3 is made up of 13 amino acids. Trimming removed 3 bases at V and 0 bases at J, with 3 bases between.

Only a few counts were recorded for this clonotype. This chain links TRBV20-1 with TRBJ2-7, with TRBD2 as a possible D gene (6 bases). This CDR3 is built from 15 residues. Trimming removed 6 bases at V and 0 bases at J, with 18 bases between. In germline, CDR1 is DFQATT, CDR2 SNEGSKA (reference sequence). CDR3 DNA sequence: TGCAGTGCCAACCCCGGGACTGGCGGCTCCTACGAGCAGTACTTC. Amino acid sequence: CSANPGTGGSYEQYF.

This clonotype showed up just a few times. The rearrangement joins TRBV12-3 or TRBV12-4 to TRBJ1-1, with TRBD1 matching over 8 bases. After removal of 5 bases from V and 3 bases from J, the junction contained 5 bases not matched to a gene. There are 14 residues in the CDR3. The CDR3, as DNA: TGTGCCAGCAGTGCAAACAGGGGGGACACTGAAGCTTTCTTT. Translated: CASSANRGDTEAFF.

The chain has TRBV7-2 and TRBJ1-5; D gene ambiguous. The CDR3 contains 17 residues. Trimming pared 1 base from V and 2 bases from J, leaving 15 bases between. Germline loops: CDR1 SGHTA, CDR2 FQGNSA. Here the CDR3 reads CASSLDQLGRGNQPQHF. DNA of the CDR3: TGTGCCAGCAGCTTAGATCAGTTGGGTAGGGGCAATCAGCCCCAGCATTTT.

Note on this clonotype: The junction differs from germline at one of its ends, possibly a read error. V and J are TRBV9 and TRBJ2-3; tentatively, D is TRBD2 (6 bases). This CDR3 region has 14 residues. The germline V gene encodes CDR1 SGDLS and CDR2 YYNGEE. The CDR3 spells CARSVGGLADTQYF. The CDR3 DNA reads TGTGCCCGCAGCGTCGGAGGGTTAGCAGATACGCAGTATTTT.

V is TRBV20-1 and J is TRBJ2-7; TRBD1 matches 10 bases. The CDR3 spans 19 residues. CDR1 DFQATT and CDR2 SNEGSKA come from the germline V gene (reference sequence). The V segment lost 5 bases and the J segment 3 bases; nucleotides outside the gene matches: 22. As DNA, the CDR3 is TGCAGTGCTCCCGGCCAGACAGGGGGCCCTATACCCCTAAACTACGAGCAGTACTTC. It yields the protein CSAPGQTGGPIPLNYEQYF.

This sequence joins TRBV13 and TRBJ1-2, with 8 bases that match TRBD1. J gave up 4 bases and V 5 bases, and 9 bases lay outside the gene matches. Germline loops: CDR1 PRHDT, CDR2 FYEKMQ (reference sequence). The CDR3 runs 15 residues. The DNA of the CDR3 is TGTGCCAGCAGCCCTTGGGACAGGCCGGTCTATGGCTACACCTTC. This encodes CASSPWDRPVYGYTF.

V is TRBV4-3 and J is TRBJ1-2; 7 bases fit TRBD1. The CDR3 runs to 13 residues. The J segment lost 5 bases and the V segment lost 3 bases, leaving 3 bases of the junction unmatched. Germline CDR1 is LGHNA and CDR2 is YSLEER. As DNA, the CDR3 is TGCGCCAGCAGCCAGGGACAGCGGTATGGCTACACCTTC. Amino acids: CASSQGQRYGYTF.

This clonotype came up a few times. The CDR3 region has the DNA TGTGCCAGCAGTTACTCCCCGGGACTAGCGGGGAGCACAGATACGCAGTATTTT. Translating it yields CASSYSPGLAGSTDTQYF. The chain recombines TRBV6-2 or TRBV6-3 with TRBJ2-3; TRBD2 matches at 13 bases. V was clipped by 0 bases and J by 0 bases; unmatched bases: 3. Germline CDR1 is MNHEY and CDR2 is SVGEGT. This CDR3 spans 18 amino acids.

This clonotype was detected only a few times. This CDR3 is CASGAGTIYEQYF. For the CDR3, the DNA is TGTGCAAGCGGGGCGGGGACGATATACGAGCAGTACTTC. This rearrangement joins TRBV27 to TRBJ2-7, with 7 bases that match TRBD2. Germline V lookup: CDR1 MNHEY, CDR2 SMNVEV (reference sequence). The CDR3 runs to 13 residues.

The chain uses TRBV20-1 and TRBJ1-2; D is uncertain. Germline CDR1 and CDR2: DFQATT and SNEGSKA (reference sequence). The V end lost 3 bases, the J end lost 2 bases, and 7 bases lay between the germline ends. The CDR3 length is 12 residues. DNA for the CDR3: TGCAGTGCTAGCCACAGCAACTATGGCTACACCTTC. Translation gives CSASHSNYGYTF.

This chain uses TRBV21-1 with TRBJ2-7. TRBV21-1 is listed as a pseudogene. The CDR3 consists of 15 residues. Here the CDR3 reads CASSKEKRVPYEQYF. The DNA of the CDR3 is TGTGCCAGCAGCAAAGAGAAAAGGGTCCCCTACGAGCAGTACTTC.

This chain uses TRBV7-3 with TRBJ2-5; D remains ambiguous. Trimming shortened V by 1 base and J by 5 bases, and 14 bases separated the two germline ends. This CDR3 has 15 amino acids. Germline V lookup: CDR1 SGHTA, CDR2 FQGTGA. Here the CDR3 reads CASSLSSSTWETQYF. CDR3 bases: TGTGCCAGCAGCTTAAGTAGTAGCACTTGGGAGACCCAGTACTTC. Full variable domain (missing parts from reference TRBV7-3 and TRBJ2-5): GAGVSQTPSNKVTEKGKYVELRCDPISGHTALYWYRQSLGQGPEFLIYFQGTGAADDSGLPNDRFFAVRPEGSVSTLKIQRTERGDSAVYLCASSLSSSTWETQYFGPGTRLLVL.

The J gene is TRBJ2-3, the V gene TRBV6-1; perhaps TRBD2 as D (5 bases). CDR1 and CDR2 from the germline V gene are MNHNS and SASEGT. Trimming left V 8 bases short and J 0 bases short, with 9 bases between. The CDR3 contains 13 residues. CDR3 residues: CASARTSTDTQYF. CDR3 nucleotide sequence: TGTGCCAGCGCTAGGACTAGCACAGATACGCAGTATTTT.

The chain employs TRBV28 and TRBJ2-5, with 7 bases identical to TRBD1. The CDR3 consists of 14 residues. V was pared by 6 bases and J by 5 bases, with 9 bases of the junction left unmatched. Germline assignment: CDR1 MDHEN and CDR2 SYDVKM. CDR3 amino acids: CASRQSTGTETQYF. CDR3 nucleotides: TGTGCCAGCAGACAATCGACAGGGACGGAGACCCAGTACTTC.

V is TRBV6-2 or TRBV6-3 and J is TRBJ2-7; D is unclear. CDR3 length: 11 residues. Germline V gene data show CDR1 as MNHEY and CDR2 as SVGEGT. V was shortened by 6 bases and J by 5 bases, with 8 bases between the two germline ends. The CDR3 region has the DNA TGTGCCAGCAGAGACCCCGACGAGCAGTACTTC. It encodes CASRDPDEQYF.

This clonotype was counted between two and nine times. This chain connects TRBV20-1 to TRBJ2-1, with 12 bases fitting TRBD2. Germline CDR1 and CDR2: DFQATT and SNEGSKA (reference sequence). V shed 2 bases and J 3 bases; nucleotides not matched to a gene: 5. The CDR3 totals 16 residues. This CDR3 is CSARSSGGAGYNEQFF. The CDR3 DNA reads TGCAGTGCTAGATCTAGCGGGGGGGCCGGCTACAATGAGCAGTTCTTC.

The genes are TRBV3-1 and TRBJ2-7; D might be TRBD2 (6 bases). This CDR3 comprises 16 residues. Germline V gives CDR1 LGHDT, CDR2 YNNKEL (reference sequence). The germline V and J ends were trimmed by 3 bases and 3 bases, with 18 bases remaining between them. The CDR3 DNA reads TGTGCCAGCAGCCAGTGGAGGGCCGGCAGGTACTACGAGCAGTACTTC. Residues: CASSQWRAGRYYEQYF.

This clonotype was found a few times. This chain joins TRBV6-2 or TRBV6-3 and TRBJ2-7; no clear D. V was pared by 2 bases and J by 7 bases, with 9 bases between. The CDR3 consists of 12 residues. Germline V gene sequence: CDR1 MNHEY, CDR2 SVGEGT. The CDR3 region is CASSYPPMEQYF. As DNA, the CDR3 is TGTGCCAGCAGTTACCCCCCTATGGAGCAGTACTTC.

This clonotype was counted at least ten times. J is TRBJ1-5 and V is TRBV28; 7 bases match TRBD1. The length of the CDR3 is 14 residues. In germline, CDR1 is MDHEN, CDR2 SYDVKM. V lost 6 bases, J lost 2 bases, and 4 bases stayed unmatched. The CDR3 here is CASRRTGGNQPQHF. CDR3 DNA sequence: TGTGCCAGCAGGAGGACAGGAGGCAATCAGCCCCAGCATTTT.

A few counts support this clonotype. The V and J genes are TRBV18 and TRBJ2-3; tentatively, D is TRBD1 or TRBD2 (5 bases each). Germline lookup yields CDR1 KGHSH and CDR2 LQKENI. The CDR3 contains 15 residues. V was pared by 5 bases and J by 2 bases, with 14 bases between. The CDR3 sequence: CASSITWGPTDTQYF. The DNA for the CDR3 is TGTGCCAGCTCAATCACGTGGGGACCCACAGATACGCAGTATTTT.

CDR3 in DNA: TGTGCCAGCAGTCTACAGGGGACCATTAGCGAGCAGTACTTC. Translation: CASSLQGTISEQYF. J is TRBJ2-7 and V is TRBV28, with 7 bases aligning to TRBD1. Germline V gene sequence: CDR1 MDHEN, CDR2 SYDVKM. V dropped 5 bases and J dropped 6; count of bases not matched to a gene: 10. The CDR3 runs to 14 residues.

This rearrangement joins TRBV11-2 to TRBJ2-7, with 7 bases identical to TRBD1. The CDR3 is made up of 18 amino acids. The V segment lost 2 bases and the J segment 3 bases; nucleotides outside the gene matches: 16. CDR1 is SGHAT, CDR2 FQNNGV, per germline. The DNA of the CDR3 is TGTGCCAGCAGCTTAAAATTATCCAGGGGGTGGGTGGACTACGAGCAGTACTTC. Protein sequence: CASSLKLSRGWVDYEQYF.

The CDR3 here is CSVEDRRGGGETQYF. The CDR3 coding sequence is TGCAGCGTTGAAGATCGGCGGGGGGGCGGAGAGACCCAGTACTTC. The rearrangement joins TRBV29-1 to TRBJ2-5, with 9 bases identical to TRBD2. V lost 0 bases to trimming and J lost 4 bases; unmatched junction nucleotides: 6. The CDR3 covers 15 residues. The germline CDR1 and CDR2 sequences are SQVTM and ANQGSEA. Full variable domain (outside the CDR3, taken from reference TRBV29-1 and TRBJ2-5): SAVISQKPSRDICQRGTSLTIQCQVDSQVTMMFWYRQQPGQSLTLIATANQGSEATYESGFVIDKFPISRPNLTFSTLTVSNMSPEDSSIYLCSVEDRRGGGETQYFGPGTRLLVL.

This clonotype was found a few times. The rearrangement links TRBV25-1 to TRBJ2-5; 7 positions agree with TRBD2. V shed 3 bases, J shed 1 base, and the junction held 8 bases outside the gene matches. The CDR3 length is 16 residues. Germline assignment: CDR1 MGHDK and CDR2 SYGVNS. CDR3 in DNA: TGTGCCAGCAGTGAGGGGAGGGGAGGGTTCCAAGAGACCCAGTACTTC. It translates to CASSEGRGGFQETQYF.

J is TRBJ1-6 and V is TRBV7-2; D is perhaps TRBD1 (5 bases). The V gene's germline CDR1 is SGHTA and CDR2 FQGNSA. The CDR3 has 19 amino acids. V gave up 2 bases and J gave up 9 bases, with 26 bases separating them. CDR3 amino acids: CASSLTVTVVQGGGSPLHF. In DNA, the CDR3 is TGTGCCAGCAGCTTAACGGTTACCGTTGTTCAGGGCGGTGGTTCACCCCTCCACTTT.

This sequence joins TRBV14 and TRBJ1-5, with 8 bases fitting TRBD1. This CDR3 is built from 13 residues. Germline V gene sequence: CDR1 SGHDN, CDR2 FVKESK. V was clipped by 4 bases and J by 9 bases; unmatched bases: 5. The CDR3, as DNA: TGTGCCAGCAGCCCAGGACAGGGCTGGCCCCAGCATTTT. This encodes CASSPGQGWPQHF.

The chain employs TRBV28 and TRBJ1-2; tentatively, D is TRBD1 (6 bases). The CDR3 contains 16 residues. The ends were cut back, 0 bases at V and 3 bases at J, with 14 bases in the middle. Germline CDR1 MDHEN, CDR2 SYDVKM. CDR3 nucleotides: TGTGCCAGCAGTTTATGGACAGGACGGTGGGACTATGGCTACACCTTC. It is translated as CASSLWTGRWDYGYTF.

The chain uses TRBV6-5 and TRBJ2-5; the match to TRBD2 covers 8 bases. The CDR3 length is 14 residues. The germline gives CDR1 MNHEY, CDR2 SVGAGI. The junction had 4 bases not matched to a gene; V was cut back by 2 bases and J by 5 bases. CDR3 nucleotides: TGTGCCAGCAGTTACCAGCGGGGGAGTGAGACCCAGTACTTC. Its protein product is CASSYQRGSETQYF.

The chain has TRBV6-2 or TRBV6-3 and TRBJ2-3, with D tentatively TRBD1 (6 bases). Trimming left V 2 bases short and J 1 base short, with 16 bases between. This CDR3 region has 17 residues. Germline V CDR1 and CDR2: MNHEY, SVGEGT. CDR3 coding DNA: TGTGCCAGCAGTTACGGACAGTCCTGGTCTGGCACAGATACGCAGTATTTT. Amino acid sequence: CASSYGQSWSGTDTQYF.